The 22 T cell receptor beta chains listed next were all sequenced from one sample in a study of blood T cell repertoires in COVID-19. The table came from immunoSEQ multiplex PCR; TCRdb's copy has only in-frame clones and leaves some out. Among approximately 200,000 clones listed, 75% to 85% were seen once. Material for sequencing was peripheral blood. These receptors were collected from a woman aged 50 to 60 with acute or convalescent COVID-19.

This rearrangement joins TRBV14 to TRBJ1-4; no clear D. CDR1 and CDR2 from the germline V gene are SGHDN and FVKESK. This CDR3 has 13 residues. V lost 4 bases to trimming and J lost 7 bases, with 10 bases between them. DNA of the CDR3: TGTGCCAGCAGCCGGGCGCCCGGTGAAAAACTGTTTTTT. It specifies CASSRAPGEKLFF. The full variable domain, with the rest looked up from reference TRBV14 and TRBJ1-4, is EAGVTQFPSHSVIEKGQTVTLRCDPISGHDNLYWYRRVMGKEIKFLLHFVKESKQDESGMPNNRFLAERTGGTYSTLKVQPAELEDSGVYFCASSRAPGEKLFFGSGTQLSVL.

The rearrangement joins TRBV6-5 to TRBJ2-7; D is perhaps TRBD2 (5 bases). V lost 6 bases to trimming and J lost 3 bases, with 15 bases between them. Germline assignment: CDR1 MNHEY and CDR2 SVGAGI. The CDR3 totals 14 residues. The chain's CDR3 is CASRKITGSYEQYF. The CDR3 DNA follows: TGTGCCAGCAGAAAAATTACGGGGAGCTACGAGCAGTACTTC.

The chain has TRBV2 and TRBJ1-2; possibly TRBD1 for D (5 bases). Looked up from germline, CDR1 is SNHLY and CDR2 is FYNNEI. V lost 4 bases and J lost 13, with 16 bases in between. This CDR3 comprises 12 residues. The CDR3, as DNA: TGTGCCAGCAGTGTAAGGGGAGGGCTCGGCACCTTC. It yields the protein CASSVRGGLGTF.

The chain links TRBV10-3 to TRBJ2-7, with TRBD2 matching 7 bases. CDR3 length: 14 residues. V shed 3 bases and J 1 base; nucleotides not matched to a gene: 3. Germline V CDR1 and CDR2: ENHRY, SYGVKD. CDR3 region: CAISDGRESYEQYF. The CDR3 nucleotides are TGTGCCATCAGTGATGGGCGGGAGTCCTACGAGCAGTACTTC.

This rearrangement joins TRBV30 to TRBJ2-6; D is ambiguous. The CDR3 totals 13 residues. Germline CDR1 reads GTSNPN; CDR2 reads SVGIG (reference sequence). Trimming took off 5 bases at V and 2 bases at J, with 7 bases between the two ends. The CDR3 is CAWAMAGANVLTF. The CDR3 bases are TGTGCCTGGGCTATGGCTGGGGCCAACGTCCTGACTTTC.

The chain recombines TRBV24-1 with TRBJ2-2, with 9 bases that match TRBD2. The CDR3 runs to 17 residues. V dropped 0 bases and J dropped 2; count of bases not matched to a gene: 3. CDR1 and CDR2 (germline): KGHDR, SFDVKD. The CDR3 region has the DNA TGTGCCACCAGTGATTTGACTAGCGGGCTAAACACCGGGGAGCTGTTTTTT. Encoded protein: CATSDLTSGLNTGELFF.

This clone has only one observation. The chain couples TRBV24-1 to TRBJ2-3; 11 nucleotides match TRBD2. This CDR3 has 15 residues. Germline V gives CDR1 KGHDR, CDR2 SFDVKD. V dropped 5 bases and J dropped 2; count of bases not matched to a gene: 2. CDR3 DNA sequence: TGTGCCACCAGTGCTAGCGGGAGGCCCACAGATACGCAGTATTTT. It is translated as CATSASGRPTDTQYF.

The chain links TRBV3-1 (or the pseudogene TRBV3-2) to TRBJ2-1; D may be TRBD2 (5 bases). The V and J ends lost 3 bases and 9 bases respectively, with 12 bases between them. Germline V gene lookup returns CDR1 LGHDT and CDR2 YNNKEL (reference sequence). The CDR3 is 13 residues long. In DNA form, the CDR3 reads TGTGCCAGCAGCCACTCACTAGGTGGTGAGCAGTTCTTC. Its protein product is CASSHSLGGEQFF.

The gene calls are TRBV28 and TRBJ2-2, with a possible D match to TRBD1 (5 bases). The CDR3 is 16 amino acids. Trimming stripped 2 bases from V and 0 bases from J, with 10 bases between. CDR1 is MDHEN and CDR2 is SYDVKM in the germline V gene. CDR3 in DNA: TGTGCCAGCAGTTTACGACAGCCTCCGAACACCGGGGAGCTGTTTTTT. Encoded protein: CASSLRQPPNTGELFF.

This sequence joins TRBV18 and TRBJ2-7; possibly TRBD1 for D (5 bases). The CDR3 sequence is 15 residues long. Trimming cost V 5 bases and J 2 bases, with 16 bases left between them. Per germline, CDR1 KGHSH and CDR2 LQKENI. The CDR3 loop reads CASSSNTDSPYEQYF. CDR3 bases: TGTGCCAGCTCATCGAATACAGACAGCCCCTACGAGCAGTACTTC.

V is TRBV19 and J is TRBJ2-2; TRBD2 matches at 9 bases. Germline V gene lookup returns CDR1 LNHDA and CDR2 SQIVND (reference sequence). The V gene end was trimmed by 4 bases and the J gene end by 5 bases; junction bases not matched to a gene: 2. The CDR3 sequence is 14 residues long. DNA for the CDR3: TGTGCCAGTAGTACCCTAGCGGGAACCGGGGAGCTGTTTTTT. Protein: CASSTLAGTGELFF.

The genes are TRBV28 and TRBJ1-3, with 9 bases matching TRBD1. The CDR3 has 20 amino acids. Germline trimming cut 3 bases from V and 4 bases from J; bases unmatched to any gene: 19. The V gene's germline CDR1 is MDHEN and CDR2 SYDVKM. CDR3 nucleotide sequence: TGTGCCAGCAGTTTCCCAACAGGGGGCGACGGGCTGCTTGGAGGAAACACCATATATTTT. Translated: CASSFPTGGDGLLGGNTIYF.

This clone was seen more than once but under ten times. The chain employs TRBV18 and TRBJ1-2; D uncertain. V gave up 0 bases and J gave up 5 bases, with 7 bases separating them. This CDR3 has 13 residues. Per germline, CDR1 KGHSH and CDR2 LQKENI. CDR3 in amino acids: CASSPPRGYGYTF. DNA of the CDR3: TGTGCCAGCTCACCACCGCGGGGTTATGGCTACACCTTC.

This chain uses TRBV5-1 with TRBJ1-2, with a tentative D call TRBD1 (5 bases). Germline assignment: CDR1 SGHRS and CDR2 YFSETQ. The CDR3 runs to 15 residues. Trimming shortened V by 0 bases and J by 8 bases, and 17 bases separated the two germline ends. The CDR3 DNA reads as TGCGCCAGCAGCTTGGGAAACTTTGGGAGGACAGGCTACACCTTC. It specifies CASSLGNFGRTGYTF.

This chain connects TRBV7-3 to TRBJ2-1, with 8 bases that match TRBD2. This CDR3 region has 15 residues. CDR1 is SGHTA, CDR2 FQGTGA, per germline. V shed 5 bases and J 4 bases; nucleotides not matched to a gene: 7. CDR3 amino acids: CASSPRSGGYNEQFF. CDR3 DNA: TGTGCCAGCAGCCCCCGCAGCGGGGGTTACAATGAGCAGTTCTTC.

The chain uses TRBV30 and TRBJ1-4; no reliable D call. CDR1 and CDR2 (germline): GTSNPN, SVGIG (reference sequence). CDR3 length: 11 residues. The ends were cut back, 0 bases at V and 10 bases at J, with 6 bases in the middle. CDR3 protein: CAWSVGGKLFF. The CDR3 DNA reads as TGTGCCTGGAGTGTAGGCGGAAAACTGTTTTTT.

This sequence joins TRBV7-9 and TRBJ2-3; 15 bases are shared with TRBD2. The CDR3 is 17 residues long. The junction had 7 bases not matched to a gene; V was cut back by 5 bases and J by 4 bases. Per the germline V gene, CDR1 is SEHNR and CDR2 is FQNEAQ (reference sequence). The CDR3 DNA reads as TGTGCCAGCAGCCGGACTAGCGGGGGGGGCCTTGCAGATACGCAGTATTTT. Residues: CASSRTSGGGLADTQYF.

The chain has TRBV5-8 and TRBJ2-3, with 9 bases fitting TRBD2. The V and J ends lost 1 base and 5 bases, in that order; junction bases with no gene match: 11. The CDR3 has 17 residues. Germline assignment: CDR1 SGHTS and CDR2 YDEGEE. In DNA, the CDR3 is TGTGCCAGCAGCTTGTTGGCGGGGGGGCCTGGAGAAGATACGCAGTATTTT. Protein: CASSLLAGGPGEDTQYF.

The chain links TRBV7-6 to TRBJ2-2; TRBD2 matches at 7 bases. J lost 6 bases, V lost 2 bases, and 6 bases had no gene match. This CDR3 has 15 residues. Germline loops: CDR1 SGHVS, CDR2 FNYEAQ. The CDR3 DNA reads as TGTGCCAGCAGCTTAAGCGCGGGGGTAGCCGGGGAGCTGTTTTTT. Translation: CASSLSAGVAGELFF.

The chain has TRBV6-6 and TRBJ2-2, with 9 bases aligning to TRBD1. After removal of 2 bases from V and 9 bases from J, the junction contained 1 base not matched to a gene. CDR3 length: 13 amino acids. Germline lookup yields CDR1 MNHNY and CDR2 SVGAGI (reference sequence). CDR3 DNA sequence: TGTGCCAGCAGTTACGGGACAGGGAGGGAGCTGTTTTTT. Translation gives CASSYGTGRELFF.

The chain recombines TRBV4-2 with TRBJ1-1; D remains unclear. From germline, CDR1 is LGHNA and CDR2 YNFKEQ. This CDR3 is built from 13 residues. Between the trimmed V and J ends, which lost 4 bases and 7 bases, there was a span of 13 bases. The CDR3 is CASSLGREVEAFF. The CDR3 nucleotides read TGTGCCAGCAGCCTGGGGAGGGAAGTTGAAGCTTTCTTT.

A single count supports this clone. The chain couples TRBV7-3 to TRBJ1-6; D possibly corresponds to TRBD1 (6 bases). The CDR3 is 17 residues long. Between the trimmed V and J ends, which lost 1 base and 2 bases, there was a span of 12 bases. Looked up from germline, CDR1 is SGHTA and CDR2 is FQGTGA. CDR3 sequence (DNA): TGTGCCAGCAGCTTAAGGGTCACAGGGCCCTATAATTCACCCCTCCACTTT. Translating gives CASSLRVTGPYNSPLHF.